The clone carrying this T cell receptor (beta chain) was observed a handful of times. Germline V lookup: CDR1 MNHEY, CDR2 SMNVEV (reference sequence). The CDR3 sequence is 15 residues long. The germline V and J ends were trimmed by 5 bases and 4 bases, with 16 bases remaining between them. The source of the sample is a study of blood T cell repertoires in COVID-19. The repertoire was sequenced with immunoSEQ multiplex PCR; TCRdb's copy has only in-frame clones and lacks some. This sample has 70,000 to 95,000 clones, with roughly 90% found just once. The clonotype comes from a human donor with active COVID-19. The donor label of this sample is uncertain. Sequencing was carried out using peripheral blood. This rearrangement joins TRBV27 to TRBJ2-3, with TRBD2 as a possible D gene (6 bases). CDR3 sequence: CASSPTPPGADTQYF. DNA for the CDR3: TGTGCCAGCAGTCCAACGCCGCCGGGGGCAGATACGCAGTATTTT.